The present T cell receptor beta chain was sequenced within a study of beta chain features in type 1 diabetes. Study details: Healthy donors resembled patients in age, gender and cell yields. General study points: At VDJ recombination sites, type 1 diabetes patients had fewer insertions and more deleted nucleotides.

Remarks on this clone: Its target is not known.

The CDR3 contains 14 residues. Germline V gene sequence: CDR1 SGHRS, CDR2 YFSETQ. J gave up 11 bases and V 0 bases, and 9 bases lay outside the gene matches. The sequenced template was cDNA made from the entire isolated RNA. Naive, central memory and regulatory T cell samples yielded roughly 3.5 million reads on average. Clones were sequenced by immunoSEQ multiplex PCR, and TCRdb holds only the in-frame ones, with some missing. The data hold roughly 370,000 clones, with more than 11% observed a single time. The sequenced sample consisted of naive CD4+ T cells from blood. The V and J genes are TRBV5-1 and TRBJ2-3, with TRBD2 matching 7 bases. This receptor was identified in a man under 40 in good health. CDR3 protein: CASSLEGTTPKQYF. The CDR3, as DNA: TGCGCCAGCAGCTTGGAAGGGACTACCCCGAAGCAGTATTTT.